Listed below are T cell receptor beta chains from one sample, sequenced in a study of T cells in Graves' hyperthyroidism and ophthalmopathy. MiXCR was run by TCRdb on the multiplex PCR reads, yielding one entry per CDR3 protein. The sample has 450,000 to 600,000 distinct CDR3 sequences; nearly 20% are singletons. Specimen: blood. These receptors were obtained from a man in his forties with Graves' ophthalmopathy. Each CDR3 is given with its conserved first and last residue.

J,V,CDR3
TRBJ1-6,TRBV12-3/TRBV12-4,CASSSQGGNHSPLHF
TRBJ2-1,TRBV30,CAWSPGQGAGNEQFF
TRBJ2-1,TRBV11-2,CASSRVGLLEQFF
TRBJ1-2,TRBV20-1,CSPYGYTF
TRBJ2-7,TRBV4-2,CASSQDGAGENYEQYF
TRBJ2-1,TRBV29-1,CSVGTGSFNEQFF
TRBJ1-2,TRBV24-1,CATSDFGGPTDGYTF
TRBJ2-3,TRBV12-3/TRBV12-4,CASSFRSGAGASDTQYF
TRBJ2-1,TRBV15,CATSNERGVSYEQFF
TRBJ1-1,TRBV19,CASSPGAAEASF
TRBJ2-3,TRBV14,CASSQGEGHGLTDTQYF
TRBJ2-3,TRBV7-2,CASSLEFTDTQYF
TRBJ2-1,TRBV11-2,CASGYPPTGTSGLNNEQFF
TRBJ2-3,TRBV20-1,CSASPLAGGSTDTQYF
TRBJ2-7,TRBV6-1,CASSRGQGIGEQYF
TRBJ2-3,TRBV27,CASSTRLAGGPLRDTQYF
TRBJ1-4,TRBV27,CASSSWTGPEKLFF
TRBJ1-1,TRBV4-2,CASSIHLWGDTEAFF
TRBJ2-7,TRBV30,CAWRRAGRAAEEQYF
TRBJ2-3,TRBV3-1,CASSQNSHTDTQYF
TRBJ2-2,TRBV28,CASRAVSNTGELFF
TRBJ2-1,TRBV18,CASSPLIAGGPEQFF
TRBJ1-5,TRBV2,CATNGGGNQPQHF
TRBJ1-1,TRBV5-8,CASSSDAGQAMNTEAFF
TRBJ2-3,TRBV7-3,CASSPTGSTDTQYF
TRBJ1-1,TRBV12-3/TRBV12-4,CASREDGSEAFF
TRBJ1-5,TRBV28,CAGSSGGTGFQPQHF
TRBJ2-2,TRBV6-2/TRBV6-3,CASSYSSGTGNTGELFF
TRBJ2-1,TRBV18,CASSPLGGYNEQFF
TRBJ2-7,TRBV28,CASSPRGPSYEQYF
TRBJ2-3,TRBV20-1,CSARKTDTQYF
TRBJ2-4,TRBV3-1,CASSQTGGSNIQYF
TRBJ2-6,TRBV7-9,CASSLASPGANVLTF
TRBJ2-3,TRBV7-9,CASSLQREVDTQYF
TRBJ2-1,TRBV20-1,CSATHGGYNEQFF
TRBJ2-2,TRBV4-1,CASSLLLSRTGELFF